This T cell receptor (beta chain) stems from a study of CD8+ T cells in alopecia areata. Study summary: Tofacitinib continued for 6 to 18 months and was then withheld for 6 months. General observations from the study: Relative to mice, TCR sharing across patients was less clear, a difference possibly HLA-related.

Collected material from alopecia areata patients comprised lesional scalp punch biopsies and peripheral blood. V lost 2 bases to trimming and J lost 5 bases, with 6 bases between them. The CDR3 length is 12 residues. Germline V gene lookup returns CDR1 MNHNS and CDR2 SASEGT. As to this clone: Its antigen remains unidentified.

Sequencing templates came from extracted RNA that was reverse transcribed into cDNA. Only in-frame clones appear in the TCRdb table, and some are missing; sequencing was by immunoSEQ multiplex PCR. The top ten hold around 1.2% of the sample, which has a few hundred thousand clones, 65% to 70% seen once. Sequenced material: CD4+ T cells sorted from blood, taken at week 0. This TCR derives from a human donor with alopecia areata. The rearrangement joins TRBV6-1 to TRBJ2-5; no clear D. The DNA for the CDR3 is TGTGCCAGCAGTGAACGGCGGGAGACCCAGTACTTC. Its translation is CASSERRETQYF.